This T cell receptor beta chain was retrieved from a study of T cell clonality in common variable immunodeficiency (dated by TCRdb to between 2014 and 2016). The research as a whole found: Compared with healthy controls, CVID subjects showed increased TCRbeta clonality (t-test p = 0.018), a feature most characteristic of about a third of subjects. The authors noted that sequencing repertoires of T cell subpopulations would be needed to clarify what caused the increased clonality in CVID. Patient heterogeneity within the CVID cohort put limits on correlating repertoire features with clinical complications. Reportedly, TCRbeta sequences from CVID had fewer deletions and N-nucleotide insertions, and highly modified clones with 13 or more V deletions were absent from CVID. Despite equal DNA input, controls averaged roughly 80,000 unique sequences per sample versus roughly 30,000 in CVID samples. Fewer TCRbeta clones were shared among CVID subjects than among healthy controls (p < 0.0001).

CVID was diagnosed by standard criteria: serum IgG, IgA and/or IgM reduced below normal range, plus specific antibody deficiency. A total of 45 or so subjects (roughly 15 female and roughly 30 male; age range roughly 9 to 64 years, mean age about 40) were included in the CVID group. Predominantly Caucasian heritage was noted among both the CVID patients and the healthy controls. All CVID subjects had received replacement immunoglobulin therapy for at least one year at the time of study participation. When blood was collected, none of the CVID subjects were ill or on immunomodulatory or immunosuppressive medication. From each donor, roughly 5 to 8.5 ml of heparinized peripheral whole blood was collected. Genomic DNA from adults with common variable immune deficiency (CVID) and from healthy adult controls was the source for sequencing TCRbeta CDR3 repertoires. Diluted blood was density-centrifuged over Hypaque 1077 or Ficoll-Paque to isolate peripheral blood mononuclear cells. Genomic DNA was obtained from unsorted mononuclear cells through either Qiagen column purification or a centrifugation-based method.

For sequencing, equivalent amounts of genomic DNA were input from CVID and control samples. For every sample, a 60 bp segment covering the rearranged TCRbeta CDR3 region was amplified and then sequenced. The immunoSEQ assay, a bias-corrected multiplex PCR with high-throughput sequencing, was employed for TCRbeta amplification. The paper's processing steps were these. Each unique nucleotide sequence was treated as a clone and annotated with V, D and J genes, copy number and frequency. Sequences were labeled productive if in frame, and non-productive if out of frame or containing stop codons. Clonality was calculated from Shannon's entropy as previously described. The predicted amino acid sequences of productive clones were used to derive the mean CDR3 Kyte-Doolittle hydropathy. Hierarchical clustering of scaled V gene usage was performed with the R hclust function using Manhattan distance and complete linkage. To assess clone sharing by CDR3 amino acid sequence, 12 repertoires per group were resampled over 100 rounds. The repertoires were searched for about 70 published EBV-specific TCRbeta sequences and 245 published CMV-specific TCRbeta sequences. After two CVID samples that produced fewer than 10,000 sequences were dropped from the analysis, 45 or so CVID repertoires remained. This is the immuneACCESS table as TCRdb keeps it, with only in-frame sequences that have V and J called. A part of the clones is gone; compared with another copy, unresolved V genes explain less than half, and the rest is unexplained. That table gives V, J and clone size, and the DNA gave D and trimming. The sample counts around 42,000 clones, each observed more than once. The ten top clones hold about 6.3% of the sample.

The CDR3 spans 15 residues, from the cysteine through the phenylalanine. The DNA shown is the part of the CDR3 that was read: 36 bases, in frame from base 1. Looking up the germline V gene (reference sequence) yields CDR1 DFQATT and CDR2 SNEGSKA. Clipping removes 3 bases from V and 1 base from J, with 6 as the unmatched junction base count. A remark on this clone: The clone's antigen remains unknown. The CDR3 goes on 3 residues after the read ends, and that part is filled in from the germline J gene.

The source is a human donor with common variable immunodeficiency. The sample comprised peripheral blood mononuclear cells. This chain joins TRBV20-1 to TRBJ2-5, with 9 middle bases fitting TRBD2. The CDR3 loop reads CSASPASGVQETQYF. CDR3 bases read: TGCAGTGCTAGTCCCGCTAGCGGGGTCCAAGAGACC.